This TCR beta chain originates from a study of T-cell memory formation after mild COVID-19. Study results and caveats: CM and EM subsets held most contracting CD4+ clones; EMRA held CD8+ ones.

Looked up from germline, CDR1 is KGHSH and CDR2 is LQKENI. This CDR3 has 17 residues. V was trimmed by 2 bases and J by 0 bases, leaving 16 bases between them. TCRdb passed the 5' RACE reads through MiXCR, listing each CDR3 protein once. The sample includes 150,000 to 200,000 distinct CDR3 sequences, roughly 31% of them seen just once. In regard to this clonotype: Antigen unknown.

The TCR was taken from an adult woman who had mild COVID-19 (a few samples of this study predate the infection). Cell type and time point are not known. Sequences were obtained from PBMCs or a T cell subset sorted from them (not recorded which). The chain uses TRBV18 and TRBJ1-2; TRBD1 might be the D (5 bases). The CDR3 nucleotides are TGTGCCAGCTCACCAATGGGGACGGTCCTTTCTAACTATGGCTACACCTTC. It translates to CASSPMGTVLSNYGYTF.